The rows below give T cell receptor beta chains drawn from one sample of a study of control samples from healthy donors and cancer patients. Generated by immunoSEQ multiplex PCR, the TCRdb table keeps only in-frame clones and is missing some. The table includes some 99,000 clones, approximately 90% detected once. What was sequenced was blood. The source is a woman aged 45-59 years in good health. Each CDR3 is given with its conserved first and last residue. The order of the fields is D gene, clone size, V gene, J gene, CDR3 length, CDR3 DNA, CDR3 protein. D genes are given only for firm matches. Not every row has a clone size; where given, it reads once, few, many or a size class.

TRBD2	-	TRBV6-2/TRBV6-3	TRBJ2-2	15	TGTGCCAGCAGTTATGGGGGAGCGGGGACCGGGGAGCTGTTTTTT	CASSYGGAGTGELFF
TRBD1	-	TRBV27	TRBJ1-1	14	TGTGCCAGCAGTTACGGGACAGCGAACACTGAAGCTTTCTTT	CASSYGTANTEAFF
TRBD2	once	TRBV3-1/TRBV3-2	TRBJ2-1	16	TGTGCCAGCAGCCGGGACCCCGGGACTAGCGGCAATGAGCAGTTCTTC	CASSRDPGTSGNEQFF
-	once	TRBV7-9	TRBJ2-1	13	TGTGCCAGCACCCTCGCCGATGTTTATGAGCAGTTCTTC	CASTLADVYEQFF
-	-	TRBV5-6	TRBJ1-2	14	TGTGCCAGCAGCTTCGACATCCGGTCCTATGGCTACACCTTC	CASSFDIRSYGYTF
TRBD2	-	TRBV5-4	TRBJ2-1	13	TGTGCCAGCACCGGCGGGGAGGGATATGAGCAGTTCTTC	CASTGGEGYEQFF
-	-	TRBV19	TRBJ1-2	11	TGTGCCAGTATCCCCAACTATGGCTACACCTTC	CASIPNYGYTF
TRBD2	-	TRBV24-1	TRBJ2-3	16	TGTGCCACCAGTGCCCATCCCGGGACTAGCGAGAATACGCAGTATTTT	CATSAHPGTSENTQYF
TRBD1	once	TRBV6-6	TRBJ2-1	15	TGTGCCAGCAGTTACTCGGGACAGGTCAACAATGAGCAGTTCTTC	CASSYSGQVNNEQFF
TRBD1	-	TRBV14	TRBJ2-2	15	TGTGCCAGCAGCGTTCGGACAGGGGGCCCCGGGGAGCTGTTTTTT	CASSVRTGGPGELFF
-	few	TRBV10-3	TRBJ1-1	13	TGTGCCATCAGTATAACGACGGAGACTGAAGCTTTCTTT	CAISITTETEAFF
-	-	TRBV11-3	TRBJ2-3	12	TGTGCCAGCAGCCAGAACACAGATACGCAGTATTTT	CASSQNTDTQYF